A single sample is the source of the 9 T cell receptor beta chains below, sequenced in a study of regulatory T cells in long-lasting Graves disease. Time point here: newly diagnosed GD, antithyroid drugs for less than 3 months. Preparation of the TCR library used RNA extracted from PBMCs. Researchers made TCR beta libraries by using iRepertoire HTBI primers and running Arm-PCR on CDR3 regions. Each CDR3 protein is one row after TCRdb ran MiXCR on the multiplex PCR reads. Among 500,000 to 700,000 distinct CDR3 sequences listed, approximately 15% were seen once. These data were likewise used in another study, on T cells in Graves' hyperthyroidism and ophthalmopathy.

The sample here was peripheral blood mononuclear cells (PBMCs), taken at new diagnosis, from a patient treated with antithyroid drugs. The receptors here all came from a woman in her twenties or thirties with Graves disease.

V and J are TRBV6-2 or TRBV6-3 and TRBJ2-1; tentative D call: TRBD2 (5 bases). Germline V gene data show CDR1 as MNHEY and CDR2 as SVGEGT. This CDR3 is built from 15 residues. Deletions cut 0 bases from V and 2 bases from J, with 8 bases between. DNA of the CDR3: TGTGCCAGCAGTTACTCGAGGGCACCCTACAATGAGCAGTTCTTC. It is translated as CASSYSRAPYNEQFF.

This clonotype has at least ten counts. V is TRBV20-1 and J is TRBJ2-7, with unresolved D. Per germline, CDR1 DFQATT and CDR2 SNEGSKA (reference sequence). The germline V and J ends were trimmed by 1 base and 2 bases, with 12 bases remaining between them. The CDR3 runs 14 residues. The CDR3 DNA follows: TGCAGTGCTAGAGGGACGGATCACGCCTACGAGCAGTACTTC. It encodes CSARGTDHAYEQYF.

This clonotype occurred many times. This CDR3 reads CASSTGTPSLPQHF. The CDR3 nucleotides are TGTGCCAGCAGTACCGGGACACCTAGTCTGCCCCAGCATTTT. The J gene is TRBJ1-5, the V gene TRBV12-3 or TRBV12-4, with TRBD1 as a possible D gene (6 bases). There are 14 residues in the CDR3. V lost 5 bases, J lost 9 bases, and 17 bases lay in between.

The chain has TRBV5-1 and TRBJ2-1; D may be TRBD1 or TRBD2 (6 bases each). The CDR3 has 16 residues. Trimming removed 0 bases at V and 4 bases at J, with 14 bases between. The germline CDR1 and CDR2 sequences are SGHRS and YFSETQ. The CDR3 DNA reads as TGCGCCAGCAGCTTGGCGGCGGGGACACTTTACAATGAGCAGTTCTTC. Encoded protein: CASSLAAGTLYNEQFF.

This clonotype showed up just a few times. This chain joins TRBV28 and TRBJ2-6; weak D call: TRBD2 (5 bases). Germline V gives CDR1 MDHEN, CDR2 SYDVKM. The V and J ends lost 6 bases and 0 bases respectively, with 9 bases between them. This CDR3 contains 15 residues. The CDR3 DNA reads TGTGCCAGCAGATGGACTGACTCTGGGGCCAACGTCCTGACTTTC. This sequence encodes CASRWTDSGANVLTF.

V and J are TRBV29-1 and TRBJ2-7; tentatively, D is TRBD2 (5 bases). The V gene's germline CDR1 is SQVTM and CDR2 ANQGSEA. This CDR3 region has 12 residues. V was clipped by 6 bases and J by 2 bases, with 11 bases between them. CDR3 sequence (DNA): TGCAGCGTAGCCCGGGAAGCCTACGAGCAGTACTTC. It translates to CSVAREAYEQYF.

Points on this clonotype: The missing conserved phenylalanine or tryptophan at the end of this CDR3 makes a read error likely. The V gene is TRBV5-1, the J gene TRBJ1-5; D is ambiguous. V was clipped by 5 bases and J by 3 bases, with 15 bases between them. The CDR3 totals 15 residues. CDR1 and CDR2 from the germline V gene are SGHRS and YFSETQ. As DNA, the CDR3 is TGCGCCAGCAGTCTGGACGTAAGCCCCAATCAGCCCCAGCATTCT. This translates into CASSLDVSPNQPQHS.

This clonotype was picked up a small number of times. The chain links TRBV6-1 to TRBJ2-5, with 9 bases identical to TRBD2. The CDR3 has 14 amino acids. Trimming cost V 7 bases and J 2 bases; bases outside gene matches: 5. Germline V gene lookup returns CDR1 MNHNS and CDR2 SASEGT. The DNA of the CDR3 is TGTGCCAGCACCGGACTAGCGCGACAAGAGACCCAGTACTTC. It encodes CASTGLARQETQYF.

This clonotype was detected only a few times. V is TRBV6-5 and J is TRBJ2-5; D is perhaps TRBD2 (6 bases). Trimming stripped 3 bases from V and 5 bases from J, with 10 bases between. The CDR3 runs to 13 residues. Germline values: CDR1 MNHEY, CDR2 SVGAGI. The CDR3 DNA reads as TGTGCCAGCAGTTATCCGGGAGTGGAGACCCAGTACTTC. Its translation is CASSYPGVETQYF.